This T cell receptor beta chain derives from a study of cytomegalovirus exposure and HLA in healthy donors. Across the whole study: Ancestry clustering placed 81% of several hundred genotyped donors in the Caucasian-associated cluster. Study observations and caveats: The classifier was said to identify cytomegalovirus status with high specificity and sensitivity. The presence/absence work took it that sequencing depth was about the same across donors.

It was with 60 Vbeta and 13 Jbeta primers that the PCR ran. Assay used: immunoSEQ multiplex PCR; TCRdb lists only in-frame clones, some missing. The top ten hold roughly 1.7% of the sample, which has 130,000 to 150,000 clones, roughly 66% seen once. To note about this clone: Its antigen is as yet unknown.

This TCR was recovered from a woman under 30 in good health and CMV-seronegative. Sequenced input: PBMCs.

CDR3 in amino acids: CASRVVEQFF. The CDR3 DNA sequence: TGTGCCAGCAGGGTAGTTGAGCAGTTCTTC. The J gene is TRBJ2-1, the V gene TRBV2; D gene unclear. Trimming took off 6 bases at V and 9 bases at J, with 6 bases between the two ends. Germline V CDR1 and CDR2: SNHLY, FYNNEI. This CDR3 is 10 amino acids long.